This T cell receptor (beta chain) was observed in a study of vaccination effects on CD4 cells after COVID-19. Study background: It was a median of 72 days after the second dose that post-vaccine samples were obtained. Around 2.1 million PBMC per well were cultured with roughly 9 IU/ml IL-2 and roughly 9.9 ug/ml peptides.

Around day 10 of culture, CD4+ T cells were separated out. SARS-CoV-2 infection was confirmed by PCR in the person between March and December 2020. The participants, recipients of two vaccine doses, got either BNT162b2 or mRNA-1273. TCRdb's table, derived via immunoSEQ multiplex PCR, lists solely in-frame clones and lacks some. Among some 50,000 clones listed, 65% to 75% were seen once. J lost 7 bases, V lost 6 bases, and 14 bases had no gene match. This CDR3 has 17 amino acids. Germline V CDR1 and CDR2: SGHTA, FQGNSA. A word on this clone: The antigen is undetermined.

This sequence joins TRBV7-2 and TRBJ2-1, with TRBD2 matching over 11 bases. The sequence was collected from a human donor who had a prior SARS-CoV-2 infection. The sample was CD4+ T cells from PBMCs cultured without peptide, taken after COVID-19 vaccination. CDR3: CASSLGIAGGPQNEQFF. CDR3 nucleotides: TGTGCCAGCAGTCTAGGGATAGCGGGAGGGCCCCAAAATGAGCAGTTCTTC. Full variable domain (missing parts from reference TRBV7-2 and TRBJ2-1): GAGVSQSPSNKVTEKGKDVELRCDPISGHTALYWYRQSLGQGLEFLIYFQGNSAPDKSGLPSDRFSAERTGGSVSTLTIQRTQQEDSAVYLCASSLGIAGGPQNEQFFGPGTRLTVL.